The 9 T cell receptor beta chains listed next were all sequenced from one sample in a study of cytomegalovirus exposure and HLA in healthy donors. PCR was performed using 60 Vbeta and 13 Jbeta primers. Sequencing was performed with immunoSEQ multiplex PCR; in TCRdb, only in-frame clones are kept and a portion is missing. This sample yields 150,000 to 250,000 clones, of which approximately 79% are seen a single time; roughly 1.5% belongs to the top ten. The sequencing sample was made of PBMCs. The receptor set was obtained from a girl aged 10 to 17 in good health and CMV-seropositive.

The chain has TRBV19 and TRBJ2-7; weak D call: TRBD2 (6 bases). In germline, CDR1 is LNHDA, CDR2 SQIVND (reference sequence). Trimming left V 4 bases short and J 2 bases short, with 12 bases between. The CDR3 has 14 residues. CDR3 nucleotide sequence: TGTGCCAGTAGTACGTCGGGGGTACCCTACGAGCAGTACTTC. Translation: CASSTSGVPYEQYF.

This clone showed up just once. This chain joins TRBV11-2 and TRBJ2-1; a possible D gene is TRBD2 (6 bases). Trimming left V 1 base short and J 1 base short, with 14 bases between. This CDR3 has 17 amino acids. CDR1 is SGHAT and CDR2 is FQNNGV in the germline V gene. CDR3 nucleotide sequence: TGTGCCAGCAGCTTAGTAAAGGGACTCCTATCCTACAATGAGCAGTTCTTC. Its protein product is CASSLVKGLLSYNEQFF.

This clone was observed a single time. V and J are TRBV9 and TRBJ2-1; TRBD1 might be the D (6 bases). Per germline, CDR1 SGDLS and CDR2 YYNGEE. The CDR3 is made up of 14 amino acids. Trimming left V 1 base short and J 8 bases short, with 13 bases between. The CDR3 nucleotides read TGTGCCAGCAGCGTAACCGGGACATCGGATGAGCAGTTCTTC. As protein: CASSVTGTSDEQFF.

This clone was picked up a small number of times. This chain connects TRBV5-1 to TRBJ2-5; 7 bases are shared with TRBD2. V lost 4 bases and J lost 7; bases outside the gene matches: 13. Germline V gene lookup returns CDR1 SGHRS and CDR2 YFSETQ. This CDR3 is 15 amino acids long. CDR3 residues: CASSDINGREGTQYF. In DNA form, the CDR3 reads TGCGCCAGCAGCGACATCAATGGCAGGGAGGGGACCCAGTACTTC. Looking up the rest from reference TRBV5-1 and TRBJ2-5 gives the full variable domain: KAGVTQTPRYLIKTRGQQVTLSCSPISGHRSVSWYQQTPGQGLQFLFEYFSETQRNKGNFPGRFSGRQFSNSRSEMNVSTLELGDSALYLCASSDINGREGTQYFGPGTRLLVL.

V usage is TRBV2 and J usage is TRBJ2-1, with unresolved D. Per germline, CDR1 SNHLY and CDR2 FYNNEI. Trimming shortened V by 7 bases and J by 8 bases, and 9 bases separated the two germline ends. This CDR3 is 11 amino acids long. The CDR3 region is CASITSHEQFF. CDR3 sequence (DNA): TGTGCCAGCATTACATCCCATGAGCAGTTCTTC.

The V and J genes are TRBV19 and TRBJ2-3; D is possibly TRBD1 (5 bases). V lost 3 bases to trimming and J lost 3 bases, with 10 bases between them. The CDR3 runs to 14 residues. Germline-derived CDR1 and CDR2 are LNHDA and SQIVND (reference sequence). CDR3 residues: CASSMERGTDTQYF. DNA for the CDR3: TGTGCCAGTAGTATGGAAAGGGGTACAGATACGCAGTATTTT.

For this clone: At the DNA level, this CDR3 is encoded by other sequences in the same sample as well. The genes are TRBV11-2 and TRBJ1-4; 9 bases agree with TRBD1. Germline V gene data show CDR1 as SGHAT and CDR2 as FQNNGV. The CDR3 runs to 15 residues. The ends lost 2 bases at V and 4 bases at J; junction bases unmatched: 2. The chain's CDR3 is CASSLSTGGNEKLFF. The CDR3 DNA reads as TGTGCCAGCAGCTTATCGACAGGGGGTAATGAAAAACTGTTTTTT.

CDR3 region: CASSQGTPLASGHNEQFF. The CDR3, as DNA: TGCGCCAGCAGCCAAGGTACCCCTCTGGCTAGCGGGCACAATGAGCAGTTCTTC. The chain combines TRBV4-3 with TRBJ2-1; 8 nucleotides align to TRBD2. The germline gives CDR1 LGHNA, CDR2 YSLEER. Unmatched junction bases numbered 13, after V lost 1 base and J lost 5 bases. This CDR3 spans 18 amino acids.

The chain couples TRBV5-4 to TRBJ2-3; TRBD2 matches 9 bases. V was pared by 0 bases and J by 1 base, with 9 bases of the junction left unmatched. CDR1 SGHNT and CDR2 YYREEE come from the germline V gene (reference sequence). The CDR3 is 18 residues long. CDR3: CASSLGNSGGVGTDTQYF. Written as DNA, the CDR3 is TGTGCCAGCAGCTTGGGCAATAGCGGGGGTGTTGGCACAGATACGCAGTATTTT.